The present entry profiles one T cell receptor beta chain with its context. Antigen specificity is unknown. These data come from a study of response to subunit inactivated influenza vaccine. The study's findings and limits: Every seasonal influenza vaccination brings in few new T cells, the authors suggested.

Via MiXCR, TCRdb re-called the RT-PCR reads, giving one row per CDR3 protein. The sample carries 550,000 to 800,000 distinct CDR3 sequences, around a sixth recorded once. Germline V CDR1 and CDR2: LGHDT, YNNKEL (reference sequence). V lost 1 base to trimming and J lost 4 bases, with 13 bases between them. This CDR3 spans 15 amino acids. This rearrangement joins TRBV3-1 to TRBJ1-2; maybe TRBD1 (5 bases). This clonotype originated in a man aged 50 to 59 who received an inactivated influenza vaccine. The specimen was PBMCs from blood, collected roughly 12 days after vaccination. Written as DNA, the CDR3 is TGTGCCAGCAGCCAAGGGGCAGGGACCTGCTATGGCTACACCTTC. Translating gives CASSQGAGTCYGYTF. The full variable domain, completed using reference TRBV3-1 and TRBJ1-2, is DTAVSQTPKYLVTQMGNDKSIKCEQNLGHDTMYWYKQDSKKFLKIMFSYNNKELIINETVPNRFSPKSPDKAHLNLHINSLELGDSAVYFCASSQGAGTCYGYTFGSGTRLTVV.